This T cell receptor beta chain was identified in a study of beta chain features in type 1 diabetes. Study summary: No patient-donor differences in age, gender, total cells or subset yield. General study points: HLA influence on TCRB rearrangement stayed unresolved here.

The investigators reverse transcribed all of the isolated RNA, so they sequenced expressed TCRB transcripts. Profiling relied on immunoSEQ multiplex PCR, and the TCRdb table lists in-frame clones only, not all of them. The sample holds 250,000 to 400,000 clones, 12% to 15% seen once. As concerns this clone: Its target is unknown.

CD4+ cells of the naive, central memory, regulatory and stem cell-like memory types were sorted via CD45RO/CCR7/CD25/CD127/CD95/CD27. V dropped 5 bases and J dropped 2 bases, with 13 bases sitting between them. This CDR3 contains 15 residues. The germline gives CDR1 SGHVS, CDR2 FQNEAQ. The source is a man aged 25 to 45 in good health. The specimen sequenced was central memory CD4+ T cells from blood. The chain employs TRBV7-8 and TRBJ2-1; D may be TRBD2 (6 bases). CDR3 nucleotide sequence: TGTGCCAGCAGCCCTTCCCGGACTACCTACAATGAGCAGTTCTTC. Its protein product is CASSPSRTTYNEQFF.